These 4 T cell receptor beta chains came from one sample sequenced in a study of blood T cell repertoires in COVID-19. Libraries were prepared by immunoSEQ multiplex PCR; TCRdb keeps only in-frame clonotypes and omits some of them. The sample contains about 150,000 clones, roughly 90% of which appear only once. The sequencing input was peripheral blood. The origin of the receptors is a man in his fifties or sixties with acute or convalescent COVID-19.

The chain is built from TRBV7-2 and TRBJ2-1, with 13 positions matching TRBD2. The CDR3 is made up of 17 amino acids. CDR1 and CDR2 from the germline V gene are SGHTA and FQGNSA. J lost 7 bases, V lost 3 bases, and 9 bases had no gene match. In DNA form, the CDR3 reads TGTGCCAGCAGCTTGACTAGCGGGGGGCCAAGGCCAAATGAGCAGTTCTTC. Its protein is CASSLTSGGPRPNEQFF.

CDR3 sequence reads: CASSGQGNYGYTF. In DNA, the CDR3 is TGTGCCAGCAGCGGACAGGGGAACTATGGCTACACCTTC. This chain connects TRBV9 to TRBJ1-2; 8 nucleotides align to TRBD1. Trimming took 3 bases from V and 2 from J; bases not matched to a gene: 0. This CDR3 spans 13 amino acids. Germline CDR1 reads SGDLS; CDR2 reads YYNGEE.

CDR3 bases: TGTGCCAGCAGGCCTGGGACAGGGGGCGGTGAAGCTTTCTTT. Amino acid sequence: CASRPGTGGGEAFF. The rearrangement links TRBV2 to TRBJ1-1; 12 bases are a match to TRBD1. CDR3 length: 14 residues. Germline assignment: CDR1 SNHLY and CDR2 FYNNEI. With 6 bases clipped from V and 7 bases from J, the junction kept 6 bases outside the gene matches.

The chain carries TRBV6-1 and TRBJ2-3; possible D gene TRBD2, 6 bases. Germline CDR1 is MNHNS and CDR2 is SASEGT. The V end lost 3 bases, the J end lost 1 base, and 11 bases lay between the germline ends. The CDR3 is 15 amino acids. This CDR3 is CASSDGGSGTDTQYF. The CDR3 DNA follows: TGTGCCAGCAGTGATGGGGGGTCAGGCACAGATACGCAGTATTTT.